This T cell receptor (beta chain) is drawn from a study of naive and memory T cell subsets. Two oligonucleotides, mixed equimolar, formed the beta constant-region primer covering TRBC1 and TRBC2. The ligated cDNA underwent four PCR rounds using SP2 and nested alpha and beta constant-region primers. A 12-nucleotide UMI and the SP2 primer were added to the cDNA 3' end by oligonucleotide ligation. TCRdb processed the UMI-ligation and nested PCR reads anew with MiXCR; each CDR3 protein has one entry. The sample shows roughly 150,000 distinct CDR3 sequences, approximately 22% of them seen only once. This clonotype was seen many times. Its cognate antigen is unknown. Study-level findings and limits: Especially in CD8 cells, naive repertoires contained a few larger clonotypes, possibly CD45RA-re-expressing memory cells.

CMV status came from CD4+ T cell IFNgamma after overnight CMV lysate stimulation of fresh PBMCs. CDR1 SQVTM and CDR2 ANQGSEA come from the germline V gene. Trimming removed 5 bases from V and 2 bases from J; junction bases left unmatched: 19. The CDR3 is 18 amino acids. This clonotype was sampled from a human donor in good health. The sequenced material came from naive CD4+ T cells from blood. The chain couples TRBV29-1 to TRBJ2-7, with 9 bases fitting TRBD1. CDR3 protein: CSVTGAKSGTGITYEQYF. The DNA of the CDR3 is TGCAGCGTTACCGGCGCGAAATCCGGGACAGGGATAACCTACGAGCAGTACTTC.